Presented here are 6 T cell receptor beta chains from one specimen sequenced in a study of blood T cells in healthy people across ages. With a J-beta primer mix and a sample-barcoded 5' primer, a second PCR ran 7 to 11 cycles. TCRdb passed the 5' RACE reads through MiXCR, listing each CDR3 protein once. The profile covers 710,000 or so distinct CDR3 sequences, with 22% appearing a single time and less than 25% taken by the ten largest. Sequences were obtained from blood. Source of these receptors: a man aged 70-80 years in good health.

There are a few counts of this clonotype. The CDR3 loop reads CASSERVIGGGAYEQYF. The CDR3 nucleotides read TGCGCCAGCAGTGAGAGGGTCATCGGCGGGGGGGCTTACGAGCAGTACTTC. The V gene is TRBV10-1, the J gene TRBJ2-5, with TRBD2 identical over 9 bases. The J call may be wrong; the DNA end is better matched by TRBJ2-7. The length of the CDR3 is 17 residues. The germline V gene encodes CDR1 WNHNN and CDR2 SYGVQD (reference sequence).

This clonotype has only a few counts. The rearrangement links TRBV7-6 to TRBJ1-2, with TRBD1 as a possible D gene (5 bases). Trimming took off 6 bases at V and 6 bases at J, with 14 bases between the two ends. The CDR3 totals 13 residues. In germline, CDR1 is SGHVS, CDR2 FNYEAQ. CDR3 in amino acids: CASSRSGWDGYTF. CDR3 nucleotide sequence: TGTGCCAGCAGTCGATCAGGGTGGGATGGCTACACCTTC.

This clonotype was seen only a few times. The V call is TRBV7-2, the J call TRBJ1-4; the D is unclear. Germline CDR1 and CDR2: SGHTA and FQGNSA. Trimming cost V 1 base and J 5 bases, with 11 bases left between them. There are 15 residues in the CDR3. The DNA for the CDR3 is TGTGCCAGCAGCTTAGTTCACAGCGGGAATGAAAAACTGTTTTTT. Translation gives CASSLVHSGNEKLFF.

Written as DNA, the CDR3 is TGTGCCAGCAGTAGCCCCCCCGTTTTCGGCTACACCTTC. It yields the protein CASSSPPVFGYTF. This chain uses TRBV12-3 or TRBV12-4 with TRBJ1-2; no clear D. V lost 5 bases, J lost 8 bases, and 15 bases lay in between. The CDR3 consists of 13 residues.

The rearrangement uses TRBV29-1 and TRBJ2-6, with D tentatively TRBD1 (6 bases). CDR1 and CDR2 (germline): SQVTM, ANQGSEA. This CDR3 is 16 amino acids long. Trimming cost V 4 bases and J 0 bases, with 13 bases left between them. CDR3 nucleotides: TGCAGCGTTGCCCCGGGACACAGCTCTGGGGCCAACGTCCTGACTTTC. Protein sequence: CSVAPGHSSGANVLTF.

This clonotype was counted only a few times. One junction end disagrees with the germline gene, perhaps due to a read error. This sequence joins TRBV10-3 and TRBJ1-1; 9 bases are shared with TRBD1. The CDR3 spans 14 residues. The germline V gene has CDR1 ENHRY and CDR2 SYGVKD. The CDR3 region is CAISGTGVATEAVF. The CDR3 region has the DNA TGTGCCATCAGTGGGACAGGGGTGGCCACTGAAGCTGTCTTT.